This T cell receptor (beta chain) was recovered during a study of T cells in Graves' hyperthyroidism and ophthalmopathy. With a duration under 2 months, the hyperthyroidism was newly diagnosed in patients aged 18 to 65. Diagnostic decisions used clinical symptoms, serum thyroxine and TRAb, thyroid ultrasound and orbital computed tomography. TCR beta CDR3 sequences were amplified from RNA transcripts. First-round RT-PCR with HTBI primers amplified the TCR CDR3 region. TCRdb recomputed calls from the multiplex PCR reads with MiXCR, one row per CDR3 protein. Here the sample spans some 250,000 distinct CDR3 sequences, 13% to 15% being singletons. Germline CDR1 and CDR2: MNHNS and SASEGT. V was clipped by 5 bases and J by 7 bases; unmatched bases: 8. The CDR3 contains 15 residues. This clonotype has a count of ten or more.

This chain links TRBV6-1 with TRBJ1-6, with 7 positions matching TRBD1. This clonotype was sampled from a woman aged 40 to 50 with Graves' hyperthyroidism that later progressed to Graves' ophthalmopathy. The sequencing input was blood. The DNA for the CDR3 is TGTGCCAGCAGTTATTACCGACAGGGAAATTCACCCCTCCACTTT. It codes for CASSYYRQGNSPLHF.